This T cell receptor (beta chain) was obtained from a study of identical twins. TCRdb used MiXCR to reprocess the 5' RACE reads, holding one entry per CDR3 protein. Here the sample spans a few hundred thousand distinct CDR3 sequences, around 9.6% being singletons. This clonotype was detected only a few times. With V trimmed by 1 base and J by 2 bases, 5 bases remained unmatched. This CDR3 comprises 16 residues. CDR1 and CDR2 from the germline V gene are LGHNA and YNFKEQ. Another study also made use of these data, one on yellow fever vaccine responses in identical twins.

This clonotype was sampled from a woman aged 18-29 years in good health. The sample comprised PBMCs. The genes are TRBV4-2 and TRBJ2-1, with 7 bases lining up with TRBD2. This CDR3 reads CASSQGAGRAYNEQFF. The CDR3 nucleotides are TGTGCCAGCAGCCAAGGAGCGGGGAGGGCCTACAATGAGCAGTTCTTC.